Included here is one TCR beta chain sequence, with context. Its antigen is undetermined. The repertoire was sequenced with immunoSEQ multiplex PCR; TCRdb's copy has only in-frame clones and lacks some. The table has tens of thousands of clones, approximately 84% seen once. This entry is derived from a study of PD-1 blockade in mismatch repair-deficient tumors. Study-wide points: Tumor-resident clones, often undetectable pretreatment in blood, expanded then contracted after pembrolizumab.

Mismatch repair deficiency was confirmed in all patients, by PCR or immunohistochemistry. TCRs were sequenced from a few patients responding to pembrolizumab. Here the sequenced sample was PBMCs, taken before pembrolizumab treatment. The origin of this receptor is an adult with mismatch repair-deficient cancer.

CDR3: CASSFGGNYEQYF. DNA of the CDR3: TGTGCCAGCAGCTTTGGGGGGAACTACGAGCAGTACTTC. V is TRBV7-6 and J is TRBJ2-7; a possible D gene is TRBD2 (6 bases). CDR3 size: 13 residues. Looked up from germline, CDR1 is SGHVS and CDR2 is FNYEAQ. With 3 bases removed from V and 3 bases from J, the gap between germline ends came to 9 bases.